This passage covers 20 T cell receptor beta chains from one sample sequenced in a study of CD8 T cells in Susac syndrome. Random hexamers were used to reverse transcribe the RNA input (about 0.5 to 1 ug). One entry per CDR3 protein results from TCRdb running MiXCR on the immunoSEQ multiplex PCR reads. The sample contains roughly 400,000 distinct CDR3 sequences, about 85% of which appear only once. The sequenced sample consisted of CD8+ T cells from PBMCs. The receptors were gathered from a human donor with multiple sclerosis.

J is TRBJ1-5 and V is TRBV15; the D gene is possibly TRBD1 (5 bases). The CDR3 extends over 17 amino acids. CDR1 is LNHNV, CDR2 YYDKDF, per germline (reference sequence). The V end lost 0 bases, the J end lost 0 bases, and 12 bases lay between the germline ends. DNA of the CDR3: TGTGCCACCAGCAGAGATTCGACAGAGTATAGCAATCAGCCCCAGCATTTT. Its protein product is CATSRDSTEYSNQPQHF.

In the case of this clonotype: Because the CDR3 is missing its conserved closing phenylalanine or tryptophan, this is likely a read error. J is TRBJ2-7 and V is TRBV4-1; 8 bases are a match to TRBD2. The length of the CDR3 is 16 residues. V lost 3 bases to trimming and J lost 0 bases; unmatched junction nucleotides: 7. Germline V gene data show CDR1 as MGHRA and CDR2 as YSYEKL. DNA of the CDR3: TGCGCCAGCAGCCAGGGTTCCGGGGGGGCCTCCTACGAGCAGTACCTC. Residues: CASSQGSGGASYEQYL.

The sample holds one count of this clonotype. This chain uses TRBV5-1 with TRBJ1-1; 12 bases fit TRBD1. The CDR3 is 16 residues long. Trimming removed 3 bases from V and 1 base from J; junction bases left unmatched: 4. Germline V gene lookup returns CDR1 SGHRS and CDR2 YFSETQ. The CDR3 DNA sequence: TGCGCCAGCAGCTCAGGGACAGGGGGCTCGAACACTGAAGCTTTCTTT. Translated, it gives CASSSGTGGSNTEAFF. The whole variable domain, filled in from reference TRBV5-1 and TRBJ1-1, reads KAGVTQTPRYLIKTRGQQVTLSCSPISGHRSVSWYQQTPGQGLQFLFEYFSETQRNKGNFPGRFSGRQFSNSRSEMNVSTLELGDSALYLCASSSGTGGSNTEAFFGQGTRLTVV.

The chain carries TRBV11-2 and TRBJ2-7, with 12 nucleotides matching TRBD2. The junction had 12 bases not matched to a gene; V was cut back by 6 bases and J by 6 bases. The CDR3 runs to 16 residues. Germline CDR1 is SGHAT and CDR2 is FQNNGV. The CDR3 region has the DNA TGTGCCAGCAGTTCCTCTGGACTAGCGGGATCAGTCGAGCAGTACTTC. This sequence encodes CASSSSGLAGSVEQYF.

The chain carries TRBV11-2 and TRBJ2-3; 12 bases map to TRBD2. V was pared by 1 base and J by 2 bases, with 4 bases of the junction left unmatched. The CDR3 sequence is 17 residues long. The germline gives CDR1 SGHAT, CDR2 FQNNGV. The CDR3: CASSLVRTSGATDTQYF. CDR3 DNA: TGTGCCAGCAGCTTAGTGAGGACTAGCGGGGCCACAGATACGCAGTATTTT.

The V gene is TRBV6-5, the J gene TRBJ2-1; D gene uncertain. V was shortened by 4 bases and J by 4 bases, with 20 bases between the two germline ends. This CDR3 is 17 amino acids long. Per germline, CDR1 MNHEY and CDR2 SVGAGI. The CDR3 DNA reads TGTGCCAGCAGTTTTACTCTTAGTGGACGGGTATACAATGAGCAGTTCTTC. It codes for CASSFTLSGRVYNEQFF.

This clonotype was detected only a few times. The chain carries TRBV6-5 and TRBJ2-7; possibly TRBD1 for D (5 bases). V lost 4 bases and J lost 5, with 6 bases in between. Per the germline V gene, CDR1 is MNHEY and CDR2 is SVGAGI. This CDR3 comprises 11 residues. CDR3 bases: TGTGCCAGCAGTTGGGGCCACGAGCAGTACTTC. Translating it yields CASSWGHEQYF.

This chain connects TRBV15 to TRBJ2-3, with D maybe TRBD2 (7 bases). The CDR3 contains 16 residues. V was shortened by 4 bases and J by 3 bases, with 17 bases between the two germline ends. Germline V gene data show CDR1 as LNHNV and CDR2 as YYDKDF (reference sequence). CDR3 in amino acids: CATSTTPGGATDTQYF. CDR3 bases: TGTGCCACCAGCACAACCCCTGGGGGGGCGACAGATACGCAGTATTTT.

The rearrangement joins TRBV7-9 to TRBJ2-1, with 10 nucleotides matching TRBD2. V gave up 5 bases and J gave up 5 bases; unmatched junction bases: 6. This CDR3 spans 15 amino acids. Per germline, CDR1 SEHNR and CDR2 FQNEAQ (reference sequence). In DNA, the CDR3 is TGTGCCAGCAGCACCTGGACTAGCGGAAACAATGAGCAGTTCTTC. It yields the protein CASSTWTSGNNEQFF.

The chain carries TRBV29-1 and TRBJ1-2; TRBD1 is a possible D gene (6 bases). V lost 6 bases and J lost 6, with 11 bases in between. The CDR3 is 11 residues long. The germline V gene has CDR1 SQVTM and CDR2 ANQGSEA. CDR3 loop: CSVTDRDGYTF. The CDR3, as DNA: TGCAGCGTGACGGACAGAGATGGCTACACCTTC.

The chain uses TRBV2 and TRBJ2-2; the match to TRBD2 covers 13 bases. The length of the CDR3 is 18 residues. Germline CDR1 SNHLY, CDR2 FYNNEI. V was pared by 10 bases and J by 2 bases, with 13 bases of the junction left unmatched. The CDR3 bases are TGTGCCATCCTTCCGACTAGCGGGGGGCCGGTTAACACCGGGGAGCTGTTTTTT. Translated, it gives CAILPTSGGPVNTGELFF.

The chain couples TRBV7-2 to TRBJ2-7, with D unresolved. The CDR3 extends over 14 amino acids. Trimming cost V 1 base and J 1 base, with 8 bases left between them. Germline loops: CDR1 SGHTA, CDR2 FQGNSA. CDR3 amino acids: CASSLELSSYEQYF. The CDR3 bases are TGTGCCAGCAGCTTAGAACTTTCGTCCTACGAGCAGTACTTC.

This clonotype has a single count. The V call is TRBV20-1, the J call TRBJ1-1; D gene unclear. V dropped 0 bases and J dropped 0 bases, with 11 bases sitting between them. Germline V lookup: CDR1 DFQATT, CDR2 SNEGSKA (reference sequence). The CDR3 covers 15 residues. CDR3 region: CSARDLTDLNTEAFF. The CDR3 DNA reads as TGCAGTGCTAGAGATTTAACAGACCTGAACACTGAAGCTTTCTTT.

The sample holds one count of this clonotype. This chain uses TRBV7-9 with TRBJ2-5; no clear D gene. This CDR3 has 14 amino acids. CDR1 is SEHNR, CDR2 FQNEAQ, per germline (reference sequence). Deletions cut 1 base from V and 1 base from J, with 7 bases between. CDR3 DNA sequence: TGTGCCAGCAGCTTAGACTGGGTCCAAGAGACCCAGTACTTC. Its protein is CASSLDWVQETQYF.

This clonotype occurred once. This sequence joins TRBV10-1 and TRBJ2-3, with TRBD2 as a possible D gene (5 bases). The germline CDR1 and CDR2 sequences are WNHNN and SYGVQD (reference sequence). CDR3 length: 15 amino acids. Trimming took off 3 bases at V and 10 bases at J, with 20 bases between the two ends. The chain's CDR3 is CASSELGGLHEAQYF. CDR3 nucleotide sequence: TGCGCCAGCAGTGAACTCGGAGGACTCCACGAGGCGCAGTATTTT.

This sequence joins TRBV25-1 and TRBJ2-2; 7 bases match TRBD2. Germline assignment: CDR1 MGHDK and CDR2 SYGVNS. The CDR3 runs to 14 residues. V was pared by 6 bases and J by 2 bases, with 3 bases of the junction left unmatched. The CDR3 nucleotides are TGTGCCAGCAGAGGGAGGGACAACACCGGGGAGCTGTTTTTT. Translated, it gives CASRGRDNTGELFF.

Points on this clonotype: Sequence at one end of the junction differs from germline and may be a read error. The J gene is TRBJ2-7, the V gene TRBV10-3; 7 nucleotides align to TRBD1. In germline, CDR1 is ENHRY, CDR2 SYGVKD. The CDR3 has 14 amino acids. The CDR3 DNA reads TGTGCCATCAGCCAATTTCGGACAGGATACGAGCAATACTTC. It translates to CAISQFRTGYEQYF.

This sequence joins TRBV12-3 or TRBV12-4 and TRBJ2-7, with D perhaps TRBD1 (5 bases). V lost 8 bases and J lost 4, with 15 bases in between. This CDR3 spans 13 amino acids. The CDR3 sequence: CASGSDTNYEQYF. The DNA for the CDR3 is TGTGCCAGCGGGTCGGACACGAATTACGAGCAGTACTTC.

The chain carries TRBV19 and TRBJ1-5; 11 bases are a match to TRBD1. Trimming at V came to 3 bases and at J to 8 bases, leaving 15 bases not matched to a gene. CDR3 length equals 18 residues. Per germline, CDR1 LNHDA and CDR2 SQIVND (reference sequence). The CDR3 region is CASSILSRTGGAVKPQHF. CDR3 nucleotides: TGTGCCAGTAGTATCCTCTCCCGGACAGGGGGCGCGGTTAAGCCCCAGCATTTT.

This sequence joins TRBV2 and TRBJ1-2; a weak D match, TRBD1 (6 bases). V shed 0 bases and J shed 7 bases, with 9 bases lying between them. The CDR3 spans 13 residues. The germline V gene encodes CDR1 SNHLY and CDR2 FYNNEI. The CDR3 DNA reads as TGTGCCAGCAGTGAAGCGGGGGCGAGTGGCTACACCTTC. This encodes CASSEAGASGYTF.